These 21 T cell receptor beta chains were all obtained from the same sample, sequenced in a study of blood T cell repertoires in COVID-19. The protocol was immunoSEQ multiplex PCR, while the TCRdb copy is restricted to in-frame clones and leaves out a portion. The sample contains 240,000 or so clones, about nine tenths of which appear only once. The sequencing sample was made of PBMCs or T cells enriched from blood (not recorded which). Receptors originate from a man aged 50 or older who had been exposed to COVID-19.

This chain connects TRBV14 to TRBJ1-4; maybe TRBD1 (5 bases). Germline V gene sequence: CDR1 SGHDN, CDR2 FVKESK. This CDR3 spans 15 amino acids. The V end was cut by 1 base, the J end by 7 bases, with 13 bases between. CDR3 loop: CASSQALGGTEKLFF. As DNA, the CDR3 is TGTGCCAGCAGCCAAGCCTTAGGAGGGACTGAAAAACTGTTTTTT. The variable domain in full, with the rest retrieved from reference TRBV14 and TRBJ1-4, is EAGVTQFPSHSVIEKGQTVTLRCDPISGHDNLYWYRRVMGKEIKFLLHFVKESKQDESGMPNNRFLAERTGGTYSTLKVQPAELEDSGVYFCASSQALGGTEKLFFGSGTQLSVL.

The V call is TRBV30, the J call TRBJ1-1, with D uncertain. Trimming stripped 0 bases from V and 0 bases from J, with 8 bases between. The CDR3 has 14 residues. Germline loops: CDR1 GTSNPN, CDR2 SVGIG (reference sequence). The CDR3 sequence: CAWSVGRMNTEAFF. CDR3 DNA sequence: TGTGCCTGGAGTGTAGGCAGGATGAACACTGAAGCTTTCTTT. Complete variable domain (other parts from reference TRBV30 and TRBJ1-1): SQTIHQWPATLVQPVGSPLSLECTVEGTSNPNLYWYRQAAGRGLQLLFYSVGIGQISSEVPQNLSASRPQDRQFILSSKKLLLSDSGFYLCAWSVGRMNTEAFFGQGTRLTVV.

CDR3 DNA: TGTGCCAGCAGCTTGGCCCCCAGGTTGGGTGAAAAACTGTTTTTT. Residues: CASSLAPRLGEKLFF. The chain has TRBV5-4 and TRBJ1-4, with D unclear. V gave up 0 bases and J gave up 7 bases, with 13 bases separating them. From germline, CDR1 is SGHNT and CDR2 YYREEE (reference sequence). The CDR3 consists of 15 residues. The full variable domain, rest sourced from reference TRBV5-4 and TRBJ1-4, is ETGVTQSPTHLIKTRGQQVTLRCSSQSGHNTVSWYQQALGQGPQFIFQYYREEENGRGNFPPRFSGLQFPNYSSELNVNALELDDSALYLCASSLAPRLGEKLFFGSGTQLSVL.

The genes are TRBV24-1 and TRBJ1-1; 8 bases align to TRBD1. This CDR3 is 15 amino acids long. Losses at the gene ends were 4 bases for V and 2 bases for J; bases not matched to a gene: 5. The germline gives CDR1 KGHDR, CDR2 SFDVKD. The CDR3 sequence is CATSDPGQGNTEAFF. In DNA, the CDR3 is TGTGCCACCAGTGACCCAGGACAGGGTAACACTGAAGCTTTCTTT.

CDR3: CATGQKNTGELFF. The CDR3 bases are TGTGCCACCGGACAGAAGAACACCGGGGAGCTGTTTTTT. This sequence joins TRBV10-3 and TRBJ2-2; tentative D call: TRBD1 (6 bases). Germline V CDR1 and CDR2: ENHRY, SYGVKD. With 10 bases removed from V and 1 base from J, the gap between germline ends came to 10 bases. The CDR3 is 13 amino acids.

The chain has TRBV28 and TRBJ2-7, with 8 nucleotides matching TRBD2. Germline CDR1 and CDR2: MDHEN and SYDVKM. Trimming at V came to 7 bases and at J to 1 base, leaving 6 bases not matched to a gene. This CDR3 has 14 amino acids. CDR3: CASKAGDTSYEQYV. CDR3 DNA: TGTGCCAGCAAAGCGGGGGACACATCCTACGAGCAGTACGTC.

The chain joins TRBV7-3 to TRBJ2-1; no firm D call. The ends were cut back, 4 bases at V and 6 bases at J, with 13 bases in the middle. CDR1 is SGHTA and CDR2 is FQGTGA in the germline V gene. The CDR3 length is 14 residues. CDR3 protein: CASSSLPTGNEQFF. The CDR3 bases are TGTGCCAGCAGCTCGCTACCGACTGGCAATGAGCAGTTCTTC.

This clone was observed a handful of times. The chain employs TRBV4-2 and TRBJ1-2, with 7 nucleotides matching TRBD1. V lost 0 bases to trimming and J lost 4 bases; unmatched junction nucleotides: 11. This CDR3 has 17 amino acids. Per the germline V gene, CDR1 is LGHNA and CDR2 is YNFKEQ. The CDR3 loop is CASSQDPGQDISYGYTF. The CDR3 DNA reads TGTGCCAGCAGCCAAGATCCCGGACAGGATATCTCCTATGGCTACACCTTC.

The gene calls are TRBV29-1 and TRBJ1-2, with D possibly being TRBD1 (5 bases). Between the trimmed V and J ends, which lost 4 bases and 3 bases, there was a span of 15 bases. The CDR3 is 14 amino acids. CDR1 is SQVTM, CDR2 ANQGSEA, per germline. CDR3 bases: TGCAGCGTTGGGTCTCCAGGGTACGACTATGGCTACACCTTC. Translation gives CSVGSPGYDYGYTF.

This chain connects TRBV20-1 to TRBJ2-1, with a tentative D call TRBD2 (6 bases). This CDR3 has 13 residues. With 3 bases removed from V and 7 bases from J, the gap between germline ends came to 13 bases. Germline loops: CDR1 DFQATT, CDR2 SNEGSKA (reference sequence). The CDR3 DNA reads TGCAGTGCTAGTGCTCTAGCGTTGAATGAGCAGTTCTTC. Amino acid sequence: CSASALALNEQFF.

The chain is built from TRBV6-5 and TRBJ2-7; 8 nucleotides agree with TRBD1. The CDR3 length is 14 residues. Germline assignment: CDR1 MNHEY and CDR2 SVGAGI. V gave up 5 bases and J gave up 2 bases; unmatched junction bases: 5. The CDR3 bases are TGTGCCAGCAGTACTTGGACAGGGCCCTACGAGCAGTACGTC. It is translated as CASSTWTGPYEQYV.

The chain combines TRBV9 with TRBJ1-2, with TRBD1 matching 7 bases. The germline CDR1 and CDR2 sequences are SGDLS and YYNGEE. V was clipped by 0 bases and J by 4 bases; unmatched bases: 3. The CDR3 consists of 14 residues. The CDR3: CASSVDRGFYGYTF. CDR3 DNA sequence: TGTGCCAGCAGCGTAGACAGGGGCTTCTATGGCTACACCTTC.

The rearrangement joins TRBV5-1 to TRBJ2-3; D may be TRBD1 (6 bases). The germline V gene has CDR1 SGHRS and CDR2 YFSETQ. CDR3 length: 13 residues. Deletions cut 6 bases from V and 0 bases from J, with 8 bases between. As DNA, the CDR3 is TGCGCCAGCACCAGGGGTAGCACAGATACGCAGTATTTT. Its protein product is CASTRGSTDTQYF.

V and J are TRBV24-1 and TRBJ2-1; 11 nucleotides agree with TRBD1. With V trimmed by 3 bases and J by 9 bases, 9 bases remained unmatched. Germline lookup yields CDR1 KGHDR and CDR2 SFDVKD. CDR3 length equals 16 residues. In DNA form, the CDR3 reads TGTGCCACCAGTGATCCCGGGACAGGGGGACAAAGTGAGCAGTTCTTC. Protein product: CATSDPGTGGQSEQFF.

The chain couples TRBV6-4 to TRBJ2-2, with TRBD2 as a possible D gene (6 bases). The CDR3 length is 15 residues. CDR1 MRHNA and CDR2 SNTAGT come from the germline V gene. The germline V and J ends were trimmed by 6 bases and 0 bases, with 11 bases remaining between them. CDR3 sequence reads: CASRSIAANTGELFF. The CDR3 DNA reads as TGTGCCAGCAGAAGCATAGCGGCGAACACCGGGGAGCTGTTTTTT.

V is TRBV6-5 and J is TRBJ1-2; TRBD1 matches at 7 bases. The junction had 10 bases not matched to a gene; V was cut back by 10 bases and J by 5 bases. The CDR3 contains 13 residues. The germline V gene has CDR1 MNHEY and CDR2 SVGAGI. The CDR3: CATTRQGWYGYTF. DNA of the CDR3: TGTGCCACAACCAGACAGGGTTGGTATGGCTACACCTTC.

This clone came up a few times. The rearrangement joins TRBV28 to TRBJ2-7; 7 bases align to TRBD1. V lost 5 bases to trimming and J lost 4 bases; unmatched junction nucleotides: 5. Germline CDR1 is MDHEN and CDR2 is SYDVKM. The CDR3 extends over 13 amino acids. The CDR3 region is CASSPGQPYEQYF. CDR3 bases: TGTGCCAGCAGTCCGGGACAGCCATACGAGCAGTACTTC.

In this sample, this clone turned up a few times. The chain recombines TRBV9 with TRBJ2-3; D may be TRBD2 (6 bases). With 0 bases removed from V and 0 bases from J, the gap between germline ends came to 8 bases. The CDR3 runs to 15 residues. Germline loops: CDR1 SGDLS, CDR2 YYNGEE. Written as DNA, the CDR3 is TGTGCCAGCAGCGTAGGGCTAGCGAGCACAGATACGCAGTATTTT. The encoded protein is CASSVGLASTDTQYF.

The chain carries TRBV19 and TRBJ1-6; D possibly corresponds to TRBD1 (6 bases). V shed 8 bases and J shed 9 bases, with 17 bases lying between them. Germline-derived CDR1 and CDR2 are LNHDA and SQIVND (reference sequence). The CDR3 runs to 14 residues. CDR3 nucleotide sequence: TGTGCCAGTGCCGTACGGGGAGGGGGTTCACCCCTCCACTTT. It is translated as CASAVRGGGSPLHF.

The gene calls are TRBV5-6 and TRBJ2-3; D is unclear. CDR1 SGHDT and CDR2 YYEEEE come from the germline V gene. V was trimmed by 3 bases and J by 5 bases, leaving 16 bases between them. This CDR3 comprises 15 residues. CDR3 nucleotides: TGTGCCAGCAGCTCGATAAACTTACTCCAAGATACGCAGTATTTT. Residues: CASSSINLLQDTQYF.

The chain recombines TRBV30 with TRBJ1-2; D is possibly TRBD1 (6 bases). Trimming cost V 4 bases and J 2 bases, with 8 bases left between them. There are 12 residues in the CDR3. Germline lookup yields CDR1 GTSNPN and CDR2 SVGIG (reference sequence). CDR3 DNA sequence: TGTGCCTGGAAAGGACAGAACTATGGCTACACCTTC. Its translation is CAWKGQNYGYTF.